This T cell receptor beta chain was sequenced for a study of T cells after yellow fever vaccination. Findings of the study overall: Clonotypes appearing in both CD4 and CD8 compartments existed, and their share was small. By day 5 rather than day 15, the secondary response had peaked, though it was weaker.

A process of 5'RACE template switching, which added a universal primer site and UMIs, was used to make TCR cDNA. A single record per CDR3 protein comes from TCRdb applying MiXCR to the 5' RACE reads. This sample carries about 160,000 distinct CDR3 sequences, around 7.2% of them seen once, and the ten largest clones take under 3%. This clonotype occurred many times. Its antigen is still unknown. Germline lookup yields CDR1 LGHNA and CDR2 YSLEER. This CDR3 has 14 residues. Trimming removed 5 bases at V and 6 bases at J, with 17 bases between. The sample was CD4+ T cells sorted from PBMCs, taken 5 to 6 days after the first yellow fever vaccination. The V and J genes are TRBV4-3 and TRBJ2-7; tentatively, D is TRBD1 or TRBD2 (6 bases each). The TCR originated in a young man who received the YFV17D yellow fever vaccine. CDR3 bases: TGCGCCAGCAGCATGCAAAAAGGGGGGCGCGAGCAGTACTTC. Translation gives CASSMQKGGREQYF.